This TCR beta chain was sequenced for a study of CD8+ T cells in alopecia areata. Study-level information: Treatment comprised oral tofacitinib, 5 to 10 mg twice daily, in treated patients.

Following RNA extraction, reverse transcription yielded cDNA that acted as the sequencing template. The assay was immunoSEQ multiplex PCR, and TCRdb's table has in-frame clones only and misses some. This table has approximately 110,000 clones, 55% to 60% appearing once. Notes on this clone: What it binds is unknown.

The CDR3 extends over 14 amino acids. J lost 2 bases, V lost 1 base, and 0 bases had no gene match. CDR1 and CDR2 (germline): KGHSH, LQKENI. Study results and caveats: Possibly because of HLA-related factors, TCR sharing was less clear across patients than in mice. Affected lesional scalp, above all in alopecia totalis/universalis, was more clonal than normal scalp.

Specified treatment: oral pan-JAK inhibitor, 5-10 mg twice daily. The investigators collected lesional scalp punch biopsies and peripheral blood from alopecia areata patients. This TCR was recovered from a human donor with alopecia areata. The sequencing used CD4+ T cells sorted from blood, collected at week 24, from a patient treated with tofacitinib. V and J are TRBV18 and TRBJ2-7; the match to TRBD2 covers 9 bases. CDR3 residues: CASSPLAGAYEQYF. The CDR3 region has the DNA TGTGCCAGCTCACCACTAGCGGGGGCCTACGAGCAGTACTTC.